Below, 8 T cell receptor beta chains from the same sample are listed, as sequenced in a study of blood T cell repertoires in COVID-19 (dated by TCRdb to the early 2020s). The method was the immunoSEQ multiplex PCR assay. The clones in this table, taken by TCRdb from immuneACCESS, are in-frame only. Not every clone is retained; where verified, under half of the shortfall comes from an unresolved V gene, and the cause of the rest is unknown. The sample profile shows some 180,000 clones; around 85% of them were found once. Approximately 8% of the sample is held by the ten biggest clonotypes. The sequenced sample was peripheral blood. The receptor set was obtained from a woman aged 60 to 75 with acute or convalescent COVID-19.

The chain uses TRBV7-6 and TRBJ2-7; TRBD2 agrees at 9 bases. The CDR3 spans 16 residues. The germline V gene has CDR1 SGHVS and CDR2 FNYEAQ. V was clipped by 1 base and J by 5 bases; unmatched bases: 9. CDR3 bases: TGTGCCAGCAGCTTAGACGTTAGCGGGAGTCTCCACGAGCAGTACTTC. Its translation: CASSLDVSGSLHEQYF.

The J gene is TRBJ1-1, the V gene TRBV27, with 8 bases that match TRBD1. The germline gives CDR1 MNHEY, CDR2 SMNVEV (reference sequence). The CDR3 spans 12 residues. The junction had 8 bases not matched to a gene; V was cut back by 5 bases and J by 12 bases. This chain's CDR3 is CASSLRTGRTFF. CDR3 nucleotides: TGTGCCAGCAGTCTCCGGACAGGGCGGACTTTCTTT.

The rearrangement joins TRBV3-1 (or the pseudogene TRBV3-2) to TRBJ1-6; weak D call: TRBD1 (6 bases). Trimming took 5 bases from V and 6 from J, leaving 11 bases between them. Germline values: CDR1 LGHDT, CDR2 YNNKEL (reference sequence). There are 14 residues in the CDR3. The CDR3: CASSVQGSNSPLHF. The CDR3 nucleotides are TGTGCCAGCAGCGTACAGGGTAGTAATTCACCCCTCCACTTT.

Comment on this clone: Other DNA sequences of this sample code for an identical CDR3. The chain carries TRBV18 and TRBJ1-2; 9 bases match TRBD1. Germline CDR1 and CDR2: KGHSH and LQKENI. The length of the CDR3 is 15 residues. J gave up 2 bases and V 3 bases, and 4 bases lay outside the gene matches. This CDR3 reads CASSPRQGDNYGYTF. In DNA form, the CDR3 reads TGTGCCAGCTCACCCAGACAGGGGGACAACTATGGCTACACCTTC.

This clone was found a few times. V usage is TRBV23-1 and J usage is TRBJ1-2; tentatively, D is TRBD1 (6 bases). TRBV23-1 belongs to the ORF category, with a function that is uncertain. Trimming took 7 bases from V and 8 from J, leaving 20 bases between them. This CDR3 spans 14 amino acids. The CDR3 DNA follows: TGCGCCAGCACCTTCTTCGGTGGGGGCGAAGGCTACACCTTC. Translating it yields CASTFFGGGEGYTF.

The CDR3 spells CASSLVIGQETQYF. CDR3 coding DNA: TGTGCCAGCAGCTTGGTGATCGGCCAAGAGACCCAGTACTTC. The genes are TRBV7-8 and TRBJ2-5; no definite D call. Germline CDR1 SGHVS, CDR2 FQNEAQ. The V and J ends lost 3 bases and 1 base respectively, with 9 bases between them. The CDR3 sequence is 14 residues long. Variable domain in full (rest from reference TRBV7-8 and TRBJ2-5): GAGVSQSPRYKVAKRGQDVALRCDPISGHVSLFWYQQALGQGPEFLTYFQNEAQLDKSGLPSDRFFAERPEGSVSTLKIQRTQQEDSAVYLCASSLVIGQETQYFGPGTRLLVL.

As DNA, the CDR3 is TGTGCCAGCAGCTTCAGCGGGAGTAGGGGGAATGAGCAGTTCTTC. Its protein is CASSFSGSRGNEQFF. The V and J genes are TRBV9 and TRBJ2-1; 8 bases line up with TRBD2. V gave up 4 bases and J gave up 7 bases; unmatched junction bases: 10. This CDR3 comprises 15 residues. Germline V gene lookup returns CDR1 SGDLS and CDR2 YYNGEE. The full variable domain, completed using reference TRBV9 and TRBJ2-1, is DSGVTQTPKHLITATGQRVTLRCSPRSGDLSVYWYQQSLDQGLQFLIQYYNGEERAKGNILERFSAQQFPDLHSELNLSSLELGDSALYFCASSFSGSRGNEQFFGPGTRLTVL.

V is TRBV5-1 and J is TRBJ2-7, with a tentative D call TRBD1 (6 bases). The V gene's germline CDR1 is SGHRS and CDR2 YFSETQ. The CDR3 totals 17 residues. V lost 0 bases and J lost 3, with 19 bases in between. DNA for the CDR3: TGCGCCAGCAGCTTGGGTTTAAAAGGGGGTACCCTCTACGAGCAGTACTTC. Translation gives CASSLGLKGGTLYEQYF.